The clone carrying this TCR beta chain is a singleton in its sample. The source of the sample is a study of blood T cell repertoires in COVID-19. In the study overall: T cells, B-cell-depleted T cells, or PBMCs provided the cDNA or gDNA that served as material.

Sequencing was performed with immunoSEQ multiplex PCR; in TCRdb, only in-frame clones are kept and a portion is missing. The sample has more than 60,000 clones, 84% seen once. The receptor's source is a man in his fifties with acute or convalescent COVID-19. The sequenced sample consisted of peripheral blood.

The CDR3 coding sequence is TGTGCCAGCAGCTTGATAACTAACTATGGCTACACCTTC. This encodes CASSLITNYGYTF. The chain combines TRBV5-6 with TRBJ1-2; D is unclear. The germline gives CDR1 SGHDT, CDR2 YYEEEE. V lost 1 base to trimming and J lost 0 bases, with 4 bases between them. The CDR3 totals 13 residues.